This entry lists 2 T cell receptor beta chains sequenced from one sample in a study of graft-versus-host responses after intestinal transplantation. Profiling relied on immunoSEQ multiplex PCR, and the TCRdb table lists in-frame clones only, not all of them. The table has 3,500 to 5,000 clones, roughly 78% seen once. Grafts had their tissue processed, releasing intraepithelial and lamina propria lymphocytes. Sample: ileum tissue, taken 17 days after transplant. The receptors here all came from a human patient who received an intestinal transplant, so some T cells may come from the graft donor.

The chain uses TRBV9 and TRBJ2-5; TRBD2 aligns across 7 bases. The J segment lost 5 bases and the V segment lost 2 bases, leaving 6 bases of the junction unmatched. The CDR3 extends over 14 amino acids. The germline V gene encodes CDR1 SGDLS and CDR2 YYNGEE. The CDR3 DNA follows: TGTGCCAGCAGCGTGGGGGGGGGTCTTGAGACCCAGTACTTC. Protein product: CASSVGGGLETQYF.

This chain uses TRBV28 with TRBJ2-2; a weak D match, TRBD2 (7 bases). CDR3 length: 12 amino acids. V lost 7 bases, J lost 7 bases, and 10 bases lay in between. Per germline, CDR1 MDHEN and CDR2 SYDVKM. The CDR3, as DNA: TGTGCCAGCAAGGGGGAGGGCGGGGAGCTGTTTTTT. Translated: CASKGEGGELFF.